Listed here is a single TCR beta chain. Its antigen is undetermined. The PCR was carried out with 60 Vbeta primers and 13 Jbeta primers. Using immunoSEQ multiplex PCR, the repertoire was profiled, and TCRdb retains in-frame clones only, with some absent. Across 100,000 to 150,000 clones, the top ten clones capture more than 0.9% of the sample. CDR3 size: 13 residues. Germline V lookup: CDR1 SGHVS, CDR2 FQNEAQ. Between the trimmed V and J ends, which lost 6 bases and 4 bases, there was a span of 11 bases. The sample is drawn from a study of cytomegalovirus exposure and HLA in healthy donors. Study context: Earlier findings included about 120 million unique TCR beta sequences obtained from about 180 million T cells.

Whole-study results and caveats: Cytomegalovirus status, reportedly, was diagnosed with high specificity and sensitivity by the classifier. Across donors, presence/absence analyses took sequencing depth to be roughly uniform. Only CMV serostatus was available as immune exposure information.

The sequenced sample was PBMCs. The receptor's source is a man younger than 35 in good health and CMV-seronegative. The chain has TRBV7-8 and TRBJ2-3; D unclear. CDR3: CASSSQEADTQYF. The CDR3 nucleotides are TGTGCCAGCAGTTCCCAAGAGGCAGATACGCAGTATTTT.